One sample yielded the 21 T cell receptor beta chains listed below, sequenced in a study of blood T cell repertoires in COVID-19. Clones were sequenced by immunoSEQ multiplex PCR, and TCRdb holds only the in-frame ones, with some missing. The data show about 270,000 clones, approximately 91% seen once. Specimen: PBMCs or T cells enriched from blood (not recorded which). These receptors were taken from a woman aged 40 to 55 with acute COVID-19.

Of note for this clone: Distinct nucleotide sequences in the sample also encode this CDR3. The chain recombines TRBV5-1 with TRBJ1-1, with D maybe TRBD1 (5 bases). Germline values: CDR1 SGHRS, CDR2 YFSETQ. The germline V and J ends were trimmed by 0 bases and 4 bases, with 10 bases remaining between them. The CDR3 length is 14 residues. The CDR3 spells CASSLGQGGTEAFF. In nucleotides, the CDR3 is TGCGCCAGCAGCTTGGGCCAGGGAGGCACTGAAGCTTTCTTT.

This rearrangement joins TRBV15 to TRBJ2-1; TRBD1 matches at 12 bases. Germline V gene lookup returns CDR1 LNHNV and CDR2 YYDKDF (reference sequence). The CDR3 has 15 amino acids. The junction had 5 bases not matched to a gene; V was cut back by 3 bases and J by 8 bases. CDR3 amino acids: CATSSRDRGLYEQFF. CDR3 DNA sequence: TGTGCCACCAGCAGCCGGGACAGGGGGCTTTATGAGCAGTTCTTC.

The CDR3 spells CASSLIWRGDSNQPQHF. In nucleotides, the CDR3 is TGTGCCAGCAGTTTAATCTGGAGGGGCGATAGCAATCAGCCCCAGCATTTT. The J gene is TRBJ1-5, the V gene TRBV27; TRBD1 might be the D (5 bases). The CDR3 is 17 residues long. Germline V lookup: CDR1 MNHEY, CDR2 SMNVEV (reference sequence). With 2 bases removed from V and 0 bases from J, the gap between germline ends came to 14 bases.

This rearrangement joins TRBV9 to TRBJ2-1; 7 bases match TRBD2. This CDR3 comprises 16 residues. V trimming: 0 bases; J trimming: 5 bases; junction bases outside the gene matches: 8. The germline gives CDR1 SGDLS, CDR2 YYNGEE. CDR3 DNA: TGTGCCAGCAGCGTAGGGGCAAGGACTAGTGACAATGAGCAGTTCTTC. Amino acid sequence: CASSVGARTSDNEQFF. The variable domain in full, with the rest retrieved from reference TRBV9 and TRBJ2-1, is DSGVTQTPKHLITATGQRVTLRCSPRSGDLSVYWYQQSLDQGLQFLIQYYNGEERAKGNILERFSAQQFPDLHSELNLSSLELGDSALYFCASSVGARTSDNEQFFGPGTRLTVL.

This chain connects TRBV7-2 to TRBJ1-6; 8 nucleotides agree with TRBD1. Per the germline V gene, CDR1 is SGHTA and CDR2 is FQGNSA. The CDR3 totals 15 residues. V lost 3 bases to trimming and J lost 9 bases; unmatched junction nucleotides: 7. The CDR3 bases are TGTGCCAGCAGCTTCTCCCAGGGGGCGGGTTCACCCCTCCACTTT. It specifies CASSFSQGAGSPLHF.

The genes are TRBV19 and TRBJ1-3, with TRBD1 identical over 8 bases. Germline CDR1 reads LNHDA; CDR2 reads SQIVND (reference sequence). Losses at the gene ends were 6 bases for V and 0 bases for J; bases not matched to a gene: 13. The CDR3 contains 18 residues. The CDR3 bases are TGTGCCAGTAGCGACTACCGAGGACAGGGCGGCTCTGGAAACACCATATATTTT. It yields the protein CASSDYRGQGGSGNTIYF.

The chain uses TRBV5-5 and TRBJ2-1; D possibly corresponds to TRBD2 (5 bases). Trimming took 4 bases from V and 10 from J, leaving 21 bases between them. CDR1 and CDR2 (germline): SGHKS, YYEKEE (reference sequence). The CDR3 contains 15 residues. CDR3: CASSPRETLVFEQFF. The CDR3 DNA is TGTGCCAGCAGCCCCCGGGAAACCCTGGTTTTCGAGCAGTTCTTC.

The gene calls are TRBV18 and TRBJ1-2, with 9 bases lining up with TRBD1. After removal of 2 bases from V and 7 bases from J, the junction contained 5 bases not matched to a gene. CDR1 KGHSH and CDR2 LQKENI come from the germline V gene. The CDR3 totals 14 residues. The DNA of the CDR3 is TGTGCCAGCTCACCAGCGGGACAGGGCAGTGGCTACACCTTC. Translation: CASSPAGQGSGYTF.

V is TRBV13 and J is TRBJ1-2; 11 bases agree with TRBD1. The germline gives CDR1 PRHDT, CDR2 FYEKMQ (reference sequence). The CDR3 has 14 residues. Trimming at V came to 6 bases and at J to 4 bases, leaving 4 bases not matched to a gene. CDR3 sequence: CASRPGQGVYGYTF. The CDR3 DNA follows: TGTGCCAGCAGGCCGGGACAGGGGGTCTATGGCTACACCTTC.

In its sample, this clone was seen once. This chain connects TRBV19 to TRBJ1-2; D ambiguous. The CDR3 runs to 15 residues. Germline CDR1 LNHDA, CDR2 SQIVND (reference sequence). The V and J ends lost 0 bases and 4 bases respectively, with 12 bases between them. CDR3 loop: CASSIELGLSYGYTF. CDR3 DNA: TGTGCCAGTAGTATAGAGCTCGGGTTGAGCTATGGCTACACCTTC.

This clone was picked up a small number of times. The chain uses TRBV6-5 and TRBJ1-2; 9 positions agree with TRBD1. V lost 5 bases to trimming and J lost 8 bases; unmatched junction nucleotides: 6. The CDR3 consists of 13 residues. The germline V gene has CDR1 MNHEY and CDR2 SVGAGI. The CDR3 here is CASSKRDREGYTF. CDR3 nucleotides: TGTGCCAGCAGTAAACGGGACAGGGAAGGCTACACCTTC.

The sample holds one count of this clone. This chain connects TRBV10-1 to TRBJ2-3; D is perhaps TRBD1 (6 bases). This CDR3 is built from 14 residues. The V end was cut by 8 bases, the J end by 4 bases, with 16 bases between. Per germline, CDR1 WNHNN and CDR2 SYGVQD (reference sequence). CDR3 nucleotide sequence: TGCGCCAGCCCGTGGGGCACAGGGCCAGATACGCAGTATTTT. It is translated as CASPWGTGPDTQYF.

The rearrangement joins TRBV7-2 to TRBJ2-7; 8 positions agree with TRBD1. V lost 6 bases, J lost 3 bases, and 4 bases stayed unmatched. The CDR3 consists of 13 residues. Germline CDR1 SGHTA, CDR2 FQGNSA. Here the CDR3 DNA reads TGTGCCAGCAGTCGGGACAGGAACTACGAGCAGTACTTC. Protein sequence: CASSRDRNYEQYF.

The chain joins TRBV28 to TRBJ1-3; D gene unclear. The germline V gene encodes CDR1 MDHEN and CDR2 SYDVKM. CDR3 size: 10 residues. Trimming took 8 bases from V and 5 from J, leaving 4 bases between them. This CDR3 reads CASQRNTIYF. The CDR3 DNA reads as TGTGCCAGCCAAAGAAACACCATATATTTT.

This sequence joins TRBV6-2 or TRBV6-3 and TRBJ2-3; TRBD2 is a possible D gene (5 bases). The germline gives CDR1 MNHEY, CDR2 SVGEGT. CDR3 size: 15 residues. Trimming cost V 0 bases and J 0 bases, with 7 bases left between them. The CDR3 protein is CASSYSWESTDTQYF. In nucleotides, the CDR3 is TGTGCCAGCAGTTACTCGTGGGAGAGCACAGATACGCAGTATTTT.

The chain employs TRBV5-6 and TRBJ2-7, with a weak D call TRBD2 (6 bases). Trimming left V 0 bases short and J 9 bases short, with 7 bases between. This CDR3 is 11 amino acids long. Looked up from germline, CDR1 is SGHDT and CDR2 is YYEEEE. The CDR3 sequence: CASSLGDWQYF. CDR3 DNA sequence: TGTGCCAGCAGCTTGGGGGACTGGCAGTACTTC.

The V and J genes are TRBV5-8 and TRBJ1-6; no clear D. CDR3 length equals 16 residues. V dropped 4 bases and J dropped 7 bases, with 18 bases sitting between them. Germline V gene data show CDR1 as SGHTS and CDR2 as YDEGEE. As DNA, the CDR3 is TGTGCCAGCAGCCCGGAACAACCAGGAGGAAATTCACCCCTCCACTTT. This codes for CASSPEQPGGNSPLHF.

The chain recombines TRBV6-1 with TRBJ2-5; D perhaps matches TRBD1 (5 bases). Trimming pared 1 base from V and 3 bases from J, leaving 6 bases between. This CDR3 has 13 residues. Per germline, CDR1 MNHNS and CDR2 SASEGT. The CDR3: CASSEGQKETQYF. CDR3 in DNA: TGTGCCAGCAGTGAAGGACAGAAAGAGACCCAGTACTTC.

The chain's CDR3 is CASSIDLEGYEQYF. DNA of the CDR3: TGTGCCAGTAGTATAGATCTAGAGGGTTACGAGCAGTACTTC. The chain is built from TRBV19 and TRBJ2-7; D possibly corresponds to TRBD2 (5 bases). The CDR3 extends over 14 amino acids. In germline, CDR1 is LNHDA, CDR2 SQIVND (reference sequence). Trimming shortened V by 0 bases and J by 4 bases, and 10 bases separated the two germline ends.

The J gene is TRBJ1-6, the V gene TRBV14, with TRBD1 matching 8 bases. CDR1 is SGHDN and CDR2 is FVKESK in the germline V gene. The CDR3 runs to 15 residues. V lost 1 base to trimming and J lost 10 bases; unmatched junction nucleotides: 6. CDR3: CASSQVQGAISPLHF. For the CDR3, the DNA is TGTGCCAGCAGCCAAGTCCAGGGGGCAATATCACCCCTCCACTTT.

The rearrangement links TRBV7-2 to TRBJ1-3; D is perhaps TRBD1 (6 bases). The CDR3 is made up of 13 amino acids. Deletions cut 1 base from V and 8 bases from J, with 9 bases between. Germline-derived CDR1 and CDR2 are SGHTA and FQGNSA. CDR3 loop: CASSLVGGDTIYF. CDR3 DNA: TGTGCCAGCAGCTTAGTAGGGGGAGACACCATATATTTT.